This is a list of T cell receptor beta chains from one sample in a study of response to subunit inactivated influenza vaccine. A single record per CDR3 protein comes from TCRdb applying MiXCR to the RT-PCR reads. The table lists about 540,000 distinct CDR3 sequences, under 30% of them singletons, with under 3.5% in the top ten. These same data were also listed under a study on T cells expressing NK-cell markers.

The source material was CD4+ T cells sorted from PBMCs, sampled about 11 days after vaccination. The receptors come from a man between 45 and 60 years old who received an inactivated influenza vaccine. CDR3s include the opening cysteine and the closing phenylalanine or tryptophan. The D gene is left open where the match is weak. A row's size may be missing; if present it is once, few, many or a size class.

clone_size d_call j_call v_call cdr3_aa cdr3_nt
- - TRBJ2-7 TRBV11-2 CASSLWGRDISEQYF TGTGCCAGCAGCTTATGGGGCCGGGATATCTCCGAGCAGTACTTC
- TRBD2 TRBJ2-1 TRBV10-3 CAITESGGYNEQFF TGTGCCATCACCGAATCGGGGGGTTACAATGAGCAGTTCTTC
- - TRBJ1-4 TRBV5-4 CASSLNAGNEKLFF TGTGCCAGCAGCTTGAACGCAGGGAATGAAAAACTGTTTTTT
few - TRBJ1-2 TRBV29-1 CSVRGFSYGYTF TGCAGCGTTAGAGGGTTTAGCTATGGCTACACCTTC
- - TRBJ2-3 TRBV20-1 CSASSSSHDSILTDTQYF TGCAGTGCTAGTAGTTCGTCGCACGACTCGATACTCACAGATACGCAGTATTTT
- - TRBJ1-5 TRBV6-1 CASRREGNNQPQHF TGTGCCAGCAGACGGGAAGGGAACAATCAGCCCCAGCATTTT
- TRBD1 TRBJ2-7 TRBV20-1 CSGTTGAYEQYF TGCAGTGGTACGACAGGGGCCTACGAGCAGTACTTC
few TRBD2 TRBJ2-3 TRBV7-9 CASSSRLAVSTDTQYF TGTGCCAGCAGCTCTCGACTAGCGGTTAGCACAGATACGCAGTATTTT
few - TRBJ1-2 TRBV28 CASSIPSGVIGYTF TGTGCCAGCAGTATTCCCTCGGGAGTCATTGGCTACACCTTC
- TRBD1 TRBJ2-2 TRBV5-1 CASSIAPGTANTGELFF TGCGCCAGCAGCATAGCTCCCGGGACAGCCAACACCGGGGAGCTGTTTTTT
- TRBD2 TRBJ2-5 TRBV20-1 CSARDGGLAGQETQYF TGCAGTGCTAGAGATGGAGGACTAGCGGGGCAAGAGACCCAGTACTTC
many - TRBJ2-7 TRBV20-1 CSAPPGVSYEQYF TGCAGTGCGCCACCCGGGGTATCCTACGAGCAGTACTTC
few - TRBJ2-4 TRBV5-6 CASSLSSPADRVAKNIQYF TGTGCCAGCAGCTTGAGCAGCCCAGCGGATAGGGTAGCCAAAAACATTCAGTACTTC
- - TRBJ1-1 TRBV7-3 CASSLSGGKAEAFF TGTGCCAGCAGCCTAAGTGGGGGGAAGGCTGAAGCTTTCTTT
- - TRBJ2-7 TRBV11-1 CASSSLGSPRGDRYEQYF TGTGCCAGCAGCTCCCTCGGTAGTCCCAGGGGCGATCGCTACGAGCAGTACTTC
few TRBD1 TRBJ2-1 TRBV5-1 CASSYGQGNNEQFF TGCGCCAGCAGCTATGGACAGGGAAACAATGAGCAGTTCTTC
- TRBD2 TRBJ2-7 TRBV28 CASSFIGGGYEQYF TGTGCCAGCAGTTTCATCGGGGGGGGCTACGAGCAGTACTTC
few - TRBJ2-1 TRBV6-2/TRBV6-3 CASSYSSRSYNEQFF TGTGCCAGCAGTTACTCAAGTAGATCCTACAATGAGCAGTTCTTC
few TRBD2 TRBJ2-7 TRBV5-5 CASSRTSGGDSEQYF TGTGCCAGCAGCCGAACCTCGGGGGGAGATAGCGAGCAGTACTTC
- - TRBJ1-2 TRBV7-9 CASSLMLHGYTF TGTGCCAGCAGTCTCATGCTCCATGGCTACACCTTC
- TRBD1 TRBJ2-7 TRBV5-5 CASKRTGTGSYEQYF TGTGCCAGCAAACGTACCGGGACAGGGTCCTACGAGCAGTACTTC
- - TRBJ2-3 TRBV6-5 CASSYRRRTDTQYF TGTGCCAGCAGTTATCGAAGACGCACAGATACGCAGTATTTT
- TRBD1 TRBJ1-3 TRBV6-1 CASTPGQRGNTIYF TGTGCCAGCACCCCGGGACAGCGAGGAAACACCATATATTTT
many - TRBJ1-2 TRBV20-1 CSASGGPEEGYTF TGCAGTGCCAGTGGGGGCCCGGAGGAAGGCTACACCTTC
once TRBD2 TRBJ2-2 TRBV11-2 CASSRTSGSSWELFF TGTGCCAGCAGCCGGACTAGCGGGAGTTCATGGGAGCTGTTTTTT
many - TRBJ2-7 TRBV12-3/TRBV12-4 CASSLAGMYEQYF TGTGCCAGCAGTTTGGCAGGGATGTACGAGCAGTACTTC
many - TRBJ2-3 TRBV12-3/TRBV12-4 CASSFGGGGTSTDTQYF TGTGCCAGCAGTTTTGGCGGTGGTGGAACTAGCACAGATACGCAGTATTTT
- - TRBJ1-2 TRBV9 CASSVDGTKGYTF TGTGCCAGCAGCGTAGATGGGACGAAGGGCTACACCTTC
once TRBD2 TRBJ2-5 TRBV5-1 CATRESDSETQYF TGCGCCACGCGGGAGTCGGATTCAGAGACCCAGTACTTC
- - TRBJ1-2 TRBV2 CASSESGSGYTF TGTGCCAGCAGTGAAAGTGGGAGTGGCTACACCTTC
- - TRBJ2-5 TRBV7-9 CASSLRGARQETQYF TGTGCCAGCAGCTTACGGGGGGCAAGGCAAGAGACCCAGTACTTC
- - TRBJ1-4 TRBV4-1 CASSQGRVNEKLIF TGCGCCAGCAGCCAAGGTCGGGTTAATGAAAAACTGATTTTT
- TRBD1 TRBJ2-7 TRBV7-2 CASSQAPGQAAYEQYF TGTGCCAGCAGTCAGGCACCGGGACAGGCGGCCTACGAGCAGTACTTC
few - TRBJ1-5 TRBV2 CASKRDGGQPQHF TGTGCCAGCAAACGAGACGGGGGACAGCCCCAGCATTTT
few - TRBJ2-7 TRBV28 CASSVRYSYEQYF TGTGCCAGCAGTGTTCGGTATTCCTACGAGCAGTACTTC
- - TRBJ2-5 TRBV21-1 CASSKGTPGEGTQYF TGTGCCAGCAGCAAAGGAACCCCAGGAGAGGGGACCCAGTACTTC
few TRBD2 TRBJ2-5 TRBV7-2 CASSPRDYPRQETQYF TGTGCCAGCAGCCCCCGGGACTACCCCCGCCAAGAGACCCAGTACTTC
many - TRBJ2-5 TRBV11-2 CASSSERVGETQYF TGTGCCAGCAGCTCAGAGCGGGTAGGAGAGACCCAGTACTTC
few - TRBJ1-1 TRBV12-3/TRBV12-4 CASTSNSGRTEAFF TGTGCCAGCACCAGCAATTCAGGGAGGACTGAAGCTTTCTTT
- - TRBJ2-7 TRBV7-9 CASSLESRGQYF TGTGCCAGCAGCCTAGAATCCCGCGGGCAGTACTTC
- - TRBJ2-7 TRBV12-3/TRBV12-4 CASSPARAVIEQYF TGTGCCAGCAGCCCGGCCAGGGCCGTTATCGAGCAGTACTTC
- - TRBJ2-5 TRBV9 CASSGDIRETQYF TGTGCCAGCAGCGGAGACATTAGGGAGACCCAGTACTTC
- TRBD2 TRBJ2-7 TRBV6-2/TRBV6-3 CASMSLAGGSYEQYF TGTGCCAGCATGTCACTAGCGGGGGGCTCCTACGAGCAGTACTTC
- - TRBJ2-5 TRBV10-2 CASSVGIETQYF TGCGCCAGCAGTGTAGGGATAGAGACCCAGTACTTC
many - TRBJ1-4 TRBV5-1 CASSLGPGVGEKLFF TGCGCCAGCAGCTTGGGGCCGGGGGTCGGTGAAAAACTGTTTTTT
- - TRBJ1-4 TRBV7-9 CASSLFPGGTSEKLFF TGTGCCAGCAGCTTATTTCCAGGCGGAACTAGTGAAAAACTGTTTTTT
- - TRBJ2-5 TRBV29-1 CSVGSETQYF TGCAGCGTTGGGTCGGAGACCCAGTACTTC
- - TRBJ2-5 TRBV5-1 CASSTDIVETQYF TGCGCCAGCAGCACTGACATCGTAGAGACCCAGTACTTC
- - TRBJ1-1 TRBV6-1 CASSHGGLRRNTEAFF TGTGCCAGCAGCCATGGGGGCCTCAGGCGGAACACTGAAGCTTTCTTT
- - TRBJ1-4 TRBV18 CASSPGAAFDATNEKLFF TGTGCCAGCTCACCTGGGGCCGCATTTGACGCAACTAATGAAAAACTGTTTTTT
few - TRBJ1-2 TRBV2 CASTRGLTQVGYTF TGTGCCAGCACCCGAGGCCTCACCCAGGTCGGCTACACCTTC
- TRBD2 TRBJ2-3 TRBV7-2 CASSHSGSSTDTQYF TGTGCCAGCAGTCATAGCGGGAGTAGTACAGATACGCAGTATTTT
- TRBD2 TRBJ2-1 TRBV3-1 CASSFRGGSDNEQFF TGTGCCAGCAGCTTCCGGGGGGGCTCGGATAATGAGCAGTTCTTC
- TRBD1 TRBJ2-1 TRBV12-3/TRBV12-4 CASGGVDRVYEQFF TGTGCCAGCGGTGGAGTGGACAGGGTATATGAGCAGTTCTTC
few TRBD2 TRBJ2-1 TRBV9 CASSVSGIDNEQFF TGTGCCAGCAGCGTAAGCGGGATCGACAATGAGCAGTTCTTC
once - TRBJ1-1 TRBV5-1 CASSLNPSLNTEAFF TGCGCCAGCAGCTTAAATCCTTCCCTGAACACTGAAGCTTTCTTT
few TRBD2 TRBJ2-2 TRBV11-2 CASSNGLAGVSTGELFF TGTGCCAGCTCAAATGGGCTAGCGGGAGTGAGCACCGGGGAGCTGTTTTTT
- TRBD2 TRBJ2-7 TRBV5-1 CASSPGLAGSSNYEQYF TGCGCCAGCAGCCCCGGACTAGCGGGTTCTTCAAACTACGAGCAGTACTTC
- - TRBJ2-3 TRBV4-1 CASSQGVTDTQYF TGCGCCAGCAGCCAAGGAGTCACAGATACGCAGTATTTT
- - TRBJ2-5 TRBV6-2/TRBV6-3 CASSYAGRETQYF TGTGCCAGCAGTTACGCAGGGAGGGAGACCCAGTACTTC